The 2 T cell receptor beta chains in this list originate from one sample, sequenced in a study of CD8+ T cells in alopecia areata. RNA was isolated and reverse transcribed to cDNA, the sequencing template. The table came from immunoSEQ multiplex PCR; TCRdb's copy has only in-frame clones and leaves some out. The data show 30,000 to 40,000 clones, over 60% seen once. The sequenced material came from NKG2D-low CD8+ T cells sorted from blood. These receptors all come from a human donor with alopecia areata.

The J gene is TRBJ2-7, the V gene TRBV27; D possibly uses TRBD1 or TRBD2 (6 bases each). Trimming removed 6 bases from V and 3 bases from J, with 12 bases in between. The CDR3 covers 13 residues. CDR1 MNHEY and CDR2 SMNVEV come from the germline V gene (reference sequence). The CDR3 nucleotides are TGTGCCAGCAGCATTAGGGGGGTCTACGAGCAGTACTTC. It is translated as CASSIRGVYEQYF.

The CDR3: CASSQSDRVNTEAFF. CDR3 nucleotides: TGCGCCAGCAGCCAGTCTGACAGGGTGAACACTGAAGCTTTCTTT. The chain employs TRBV4-3 and TRBJ1-1, with TRBD1 matching 7 bases. The germline V gene encodes CDR1 LGHNA and CDR2 YSLEER. This CDR3 contains 15 residues. V lost 3 bases, J lost 0 bases, and 4 bases stayed unmatched.